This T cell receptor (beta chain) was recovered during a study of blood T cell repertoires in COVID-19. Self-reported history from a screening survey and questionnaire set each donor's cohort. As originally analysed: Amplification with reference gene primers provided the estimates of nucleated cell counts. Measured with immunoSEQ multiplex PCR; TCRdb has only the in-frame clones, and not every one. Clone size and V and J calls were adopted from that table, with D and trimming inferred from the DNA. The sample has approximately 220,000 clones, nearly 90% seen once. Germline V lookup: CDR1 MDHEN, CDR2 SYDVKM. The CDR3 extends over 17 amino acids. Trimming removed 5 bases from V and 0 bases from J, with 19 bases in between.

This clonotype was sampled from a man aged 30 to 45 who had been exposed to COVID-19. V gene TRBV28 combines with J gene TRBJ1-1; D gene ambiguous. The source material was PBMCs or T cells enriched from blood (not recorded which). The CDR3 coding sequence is TGTGCCAGCAGTCCTCCCCCCTCCGTTCAGATGAACACTGAAGCTTTCTTT. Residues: CASSPPPSVQMNTEAFF.